These T cell receptor beta chains were read from a single sample in a study of post-analysis software for immune sequencing data. TCRdb reprocessed the PCR reads with MiXCR, giving one entry per CDR3 protein. The sample shows 700,000 to 800,000 distinct CDR3 sequences, 30% of them seen only once. Specimen: blood. These receptors came from a girl between 5 and 17 years old with multiple sclerosis. The CDR3 runs from the conserved cysteine through the conserved F or W.

v_call | cdr3_aa
TRBV20-1 | CSHRGTLKDEQFF
TRBV29-1 | CSVLREQETQYF
TRBV7-8 | CASSPYRGLATDTQYF
TRBV3-1 | CASSQDLGTSYGYTF
TRBV12-3/TRBV12-4 | CASSPMPLWGQGEETQYF
TRBV9 | CASSVGPHYEQYF
TRBV7-9 | CASSPRTSGGQADTQYF
TRBV5-6 | CASSSSRDRGETQYF
TRBV12-3/TRBV12-4 | CASSFWGVGNQPQHF
TRBV19 | CATRPTGARGQETQYF
TRBV9 | CASSPDLAGVNTGELFF
TRBV12-3/TRBV12-4 | CASSLSRGPYEQYF
TRBV20-1 | CSARAGRTDTQYF
TRBV6-2/TRBV6-3 | CASSYSRFREETQYF
TRBV18 | CASSPKVFSAGDTQYF
TRBV2 | CACAGEAGYEQYF
TRBV9 | CASSVGSGRAVDEQFF
TRBV6-1 | CANRPGGAHQPQHF
TRBV7-2 | CASSLGSSQSYGYTF
TRBV11-2 | CASSSPWDTSYNEQFF
TRBV5-1 | CASRSLFGEQFF
TRBV12-3/TRBV12-4 | CASSTLRGTEAFF
TRBV2 | CASSEAGLRYF
TRBV5-1 | CASRNSYGYTF
TRBV12-3/TRBV12-4 | CASEKGGYGYTF
TRBV6-2/TRBV6-3 | CASRNAGGGETQYF
TRBV4-3 | CASSQDPFKDEQYF
TRBV29-1 | CSVETGGRYGYTF
TRBV12-3/TRBV12-4 | CASAKGLQSSGANVLTF
TRBV9 | CASSLRDGALLPTNYGYTF
TRBV6-6 | CASTKDRKETQYF
TRBV20-1 | CSARGGRAGSSYEQYF
TRBV3-1 | CASSPPRMHEQYF
TRBV5-1 | CASSPGTSGRGGNEQFF
TRBV3-1 | CASSQVTGMRLNYGYTF
TRBV6-4 | CASRELSGAGGYTF
TRBV7-9 | CASSPPDRYYGYTF
TRBV20-1 | CSARGGGSYNEQFF
TRBV29-1 | CSVAMAAENTEAFF
TRBV6-2/TRBV6-3 | CASRRGPGTQYF
TRBV6-1 | CASGGTYQETQYF
TRBV28 | CASTNVDRAHNEQFF
TRBV12-3/TRBV12-4 | CASSNGLADNEQFF
TRBV7-9 | CASGSGQGYEQYF
TRBV6-5 | CASSSYAGIRDEAFF
TRBV5-4 | CASSIGGRAKNIQYF
TRBV7-2 | CASSWGMGAPEQFF
TRBV6-2/TRBV6-3 | CASNRLAGATDTQYF
TRBV20-1 | CGAKTGWNYGYTF
TRBV29-1 | CSVEEGGLAGYNEQFF
TRBV6-2/TRBV6-3 | CASNRGRIPPDIQYF
TRBV19 | CASSFTTGTSVNNEQFF
TRBV5-6 | CASSDKPGLAGFMEQFF
TRBV12-3/TRBV12-4 | CASSLRQREEATDTQYF